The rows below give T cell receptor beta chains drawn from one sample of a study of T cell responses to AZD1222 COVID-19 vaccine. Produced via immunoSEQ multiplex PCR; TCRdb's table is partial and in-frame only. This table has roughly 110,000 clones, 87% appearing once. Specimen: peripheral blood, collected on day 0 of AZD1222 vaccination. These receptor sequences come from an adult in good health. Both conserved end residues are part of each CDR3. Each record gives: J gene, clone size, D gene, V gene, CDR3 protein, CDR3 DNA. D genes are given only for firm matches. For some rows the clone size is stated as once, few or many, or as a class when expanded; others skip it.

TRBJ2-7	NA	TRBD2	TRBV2	CASKRLAGPYEQYF	TGTGCCAGTAAGAGACTAGCGGGCCCCTACGAGCAGTACTTC
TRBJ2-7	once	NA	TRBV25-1	CASSEFRGEPYEQYF	TGTGCCAGCAGTGAATTCCGTGGGGAACCCTACGAGCAGTACTTC
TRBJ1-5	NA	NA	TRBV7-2	CASSAGQINQPQHF	TGTGCCAGCAGCGCGGGACAAATCAATCAGCCCCAGCATTTT
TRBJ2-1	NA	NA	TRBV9	CASSGLGRPDEQFF	TGTGCCAGCAGCGGACTAGGAAGGCCCGATGAGCAGTTCTTC
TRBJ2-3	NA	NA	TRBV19	CASSPDSTDTQYF	TGTGCCAGTAGTCCAGATAGCACAGATACGCAGTATTTT
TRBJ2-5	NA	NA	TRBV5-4	CASSPMGGRETQYF	TGTGCCAGCAGCCCGATGGGCGGCAGAGAGACCCAGTACTTC
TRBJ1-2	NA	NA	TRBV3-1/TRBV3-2	CASSPGRGSYGYTF	TGTGCCAGCAGCCCGGGAAGGGGTTCCTATGGCTACACCTTC
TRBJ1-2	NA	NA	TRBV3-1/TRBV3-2	CASSQVGTPYGYTF	TGTGCCAGCAGCCAAGTGGGGACACCCTATGGCTACACCTTC
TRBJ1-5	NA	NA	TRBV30	CAWSVGQGRQPQHF	TGTGCCTGGAGTGTAGGGCAGGGGAGACAGCCCCAGCATTTT
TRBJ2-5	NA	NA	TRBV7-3	CASSLGGATETQYF	TGTGCCAGCAGCTTAGGGGGGGCAACAGAGACCCAGTACTTC
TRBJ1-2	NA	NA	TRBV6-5	CASSYSSGNYGYTF	TGTGCCAGCAGTTACTCATCAGGGAACTATGGCTACACCTTC
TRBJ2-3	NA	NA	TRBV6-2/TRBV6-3	CASSYSAGGTDTQYF	TGTGCCAGCAGTTACTCGGCAGGGGGGACAGATACGCAGTATTTT
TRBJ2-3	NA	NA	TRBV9	CASSGRASTDTQYF	TGTGCCAGCAGCGGAAGGGCGAGCACAGATACGCAGTATTTT
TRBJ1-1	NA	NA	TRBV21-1	CASSKAWPGRSNTEAFF	TGTGCCAGCAGCAAAGCTTGGCCAGGGAGATCAAACACTGAAGCTTTCTTT
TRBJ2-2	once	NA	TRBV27	CASSLFSGRSANTGELFF	TGTGCCAGCAGTTTATTTTCAGGGAGGAGCGCGAACACCGGGGAGCTGTTTTTT
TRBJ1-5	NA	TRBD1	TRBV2	CASGDATGPGNQPQHF	TGTGCCAGCGGGGACGCGACAGGGCCGGGCAATCAGCCCCAGCATTTT
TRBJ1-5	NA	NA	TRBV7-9	CASSSKGNQPQHF	TGTGCCAGCAGCTCAAAAGGAAATCAGCCCCAGCATTTT
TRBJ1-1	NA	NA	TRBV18	CASSPSNRALNTEAFF	TGTGCCAGCTCACCGTCGAACAGGGCATTAAACACTGAAGCTTTCTTT
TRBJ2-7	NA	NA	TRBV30	CAWRAREMDSRYEQYF	TGTGCCTGGAGGGCGCGAGAAATGGACTCCCGCTACGAGCAGTACTTC
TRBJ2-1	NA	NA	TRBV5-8	CASSFYRGSTYNEQFF	TGTGCCAGCAGCTTTTACAGAGGCTCAACCTACAATGAGCAGTTCTTC
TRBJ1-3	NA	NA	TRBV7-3	CASSLGQPGNTIYF	TGTGCCAGCAGCTTAGGGCAGCCTGGAAACACCATATATTTT
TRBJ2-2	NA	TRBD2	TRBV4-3	CASSLLAGNTGELFF	TGCGCCAGCAGCTTGCTAGCGGGGAACACCGGGGAGCTGTTTTTT
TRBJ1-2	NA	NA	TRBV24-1	CATSDPSHGYTF	TGTGCCACCAGTGACCCCTCCCATGGCTACACCTTC
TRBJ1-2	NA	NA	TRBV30	CASQVGSSGPYTF	TGTGCCTCCCAGGTGGGGTCTTCTGGTCCCTACACCTTC
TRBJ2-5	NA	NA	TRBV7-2	CASSLASRVGETQYF	TGTGCCAGCAGCTTAGCTAGCAGAGTCGGAGAGACCCAGTACTTC
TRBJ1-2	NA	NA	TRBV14	CASSHQRNYGYTF	TGTGCCAGCAGCCACCAGCGTAACTATGGCTACACCTTC
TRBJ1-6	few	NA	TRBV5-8	CASSLPAPNSPLHF	TGTGCCAGCAGCTTGCCCGCACCTAATTCACCCCTCCACTTT
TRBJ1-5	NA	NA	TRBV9	CASSVGASGRQPQHF	TGTGCCAGCAGCGTAGGGGCTTCAGGGAGACAGCCCCAGCATTTT
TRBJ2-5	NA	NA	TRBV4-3	CASSPGVEETQYF	TGCGCCAGCAGCCCAGGGGTGGAGGAGACCCAGTACTTC
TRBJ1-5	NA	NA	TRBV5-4	CASSLDLDGLQF	TGTGCCAGCAGCTTGGATTTAGACGGACTTCAATTT
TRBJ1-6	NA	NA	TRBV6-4	CATRAPEEYLNSPLHF	TGTGCCACCCGGGCCCCCGAGGAGTACCTTAATTCACCCCTCCACTTT
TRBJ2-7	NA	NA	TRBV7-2	CASQDSLYEQYF	TGTGCCAGCCAGGACAGCCTCTACGAGCAGTACTTC
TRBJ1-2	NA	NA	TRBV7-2	CASSSRVVVGGYTF	TGTGCCAGCAGCTCCAGGGTGGTAGTAGGTGGCTACACCTTC
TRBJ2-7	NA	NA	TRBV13	CASSTRTVAYEQYF	TGTGCCAGCAGCACCAGGACGGTAGCCTACGAGCAGTACTTC
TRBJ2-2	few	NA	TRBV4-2	CASSQEGGRTGELFF	TGTGCCAGCAGCCAAGAGGGGGGGCGGACCGGGGAGCTGTTTTTT
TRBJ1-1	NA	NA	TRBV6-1	CASSENFARTEAFF	TGTGCCAGCAGTGAAAATTTCGCTCGGACGGAAGCTTTCTTT
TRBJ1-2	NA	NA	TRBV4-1	CASSQDIPTGLRGYTF	TGCGCCAGCAGCCAAGATATACCGACGGGGCTTCGCGGCTACACCTTC
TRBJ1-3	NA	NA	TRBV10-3	CAIRNDAAGNTIYF	TGTGCCATCAGGAACGACGCGGCTGGAAACACCATATATTTT
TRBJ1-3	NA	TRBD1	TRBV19	CASSRDNRGLGNTIYF	TGTGCCAGTAGTCGTGATAACAGGGGGCTTGGAAACACCATATATTTT
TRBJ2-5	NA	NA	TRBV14	CASSQDPSTGGTQYF	TGTGCCAGCAGCCAAGATCCTAGCACCGGAGGGACCCAGTACTTC
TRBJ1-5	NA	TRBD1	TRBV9	CASSPPGTDQPQHF	TGTGCCAGCAGCCCCCCCGGGACAGATCAGCCCCAGCATTTT
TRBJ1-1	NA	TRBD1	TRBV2	CASSRGRGSTEAFF	TGTGCCAGCTCGAGAGGCAGGGGGAGCACTGAAGCTTTCTTT
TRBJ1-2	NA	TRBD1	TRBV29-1	CSVSQGALYGYTF	TGCAGCGTCAGTCAGGGGGCACTTTATGGCTACACCTTC
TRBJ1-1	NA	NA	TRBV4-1	CASSPREGVGSEAFF	TGCGCCAGCAGCCCTAGAGAAGGGGTTGGATCTGAAGCTTTCTTT
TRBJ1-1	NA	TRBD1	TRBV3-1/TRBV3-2	CASSQEGWAGGDGVNTEAFF	TGTGCCAGCAGCCAAGAAGGTTGGGCAGGGGGCGACGGTGTGAACACTGAAGCTTTCTTT
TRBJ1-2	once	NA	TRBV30	CAWSETMVPYGYTF	TGTGCCTGGAGTGAGACTATGGTCCCGTATGGCTACACCTTC
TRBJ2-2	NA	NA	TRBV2	CASSAGYRAGELFF	TGTGCCAGCAGTGCGGGGTACAGGGCCGGGGAGCTGTTTTTT
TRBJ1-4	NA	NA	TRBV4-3	CASSQYGGISEKLFF	TGCGCCAGCAGCCAATATGGGGGTATAAGTGAAAAACTGTTTTTT